The 19 T cell receptor beta chains below all came from one sample that was sequenced in a study of shared clonotypes between healthy human individuals. Assay: immunoSEQ multiplex PCR; the TCRdb copy retains only in-frame clones and omits some. The table has some 2,100,000 clones, 90% to 96% seen once. The sample consisted of naive CD4+ T cells sorted from blood. Noted subset: CD45RA+ positively selected. The receptors shown here come from a man aged 18 to 30 in good health.

Of note for this clone: Other DNA sequences in this specimen translate into the identical CDR3. J is TRBJ2-5 and V is TRBV5-1; D is ambiguous. CDR3 size: 13 residues. V lost 0 bases and J 2 bases, leaving 5 bases between the germline ends. Germline CDR1 and CDR2: SGHRS and YFSETQ. The CDR3 DNA follows: TGCGCCAGCAGCTTGGCGACACAAGAGACCCAGTACTTC. Translated: CASSLATQETQYF.

This sequence joins TRBV7-2 and TRBJ2-5; D remains unclear. This CDR3 comprises 13 residues. V was cut by 6 bases and J by 7 bases, with 15 bases left in between. Looked up from germline, CDR1 is SGHTA and CDR2 is FQGNSA. The CDR3 nucleotides read TGTGCCAGCAGACGTATCGGAGTGAGGACCCAGTACTTC. Translated: CASRRIGVRTQYF.

To note about this clone: Other DNA sequences from this sample encode an identical CDR3 as well. This chain joins TRBV5-6 and TRBJ2-3; tentative D call: TRBD2 (5 bases). The germline V gene has CDR1 SGHDT and CDR2 YYEEEE. This CDR3 has 14 amino acids. The germline V and J ends were trimmed by 0 bases and 1 base, with 6 bases remaining between them. The CDR3 sequence is CASSLAGGTDTQYF. CDR3 DNA: TGTGCCAGCAGCTTGGCCGGGGGCACAGATACGCAGTATTTT.

The V gene is TRBV5-6, the J gene TRBJ2-2; 10 positions match TRBD1. The germline V gene encodes CDR1 SGHDT and CDR2 YYEEEE. The CDR3 contains 18 residues. After removal of 4 bases from V and 1 base from J, the junction contained 10 bases not matched to a gene. The CDR3 sequence: CASSRSPGQGWNTGELFF. Written as DNA, the CDR3 is TGTGCCAGCAGCCGAAGCCCGGGACAGGGGTGGAACACCGGGGAGCTGTTTTTT.

The chain links TRBV6-5 to TRBJ1-1; D possibly corresponds to TRBD1 (6 bases). V dropped 2 bases and J dropped 4 bases, with 17 bases sitting between them. The germline CDR1 and CDR2 sequences are MNHEY and SVGAGI. This CDR3 contains 16 residues. CDR3 bases: TGTGCCAGCAGTTACAGGAATCCGGGGGCGAGCACTGAAGCTTTCTTT. Translation gives CASSYRNPGASTEAFF.

The genes are TRBV6-5 and TRBJ2-7; no firm D call. From germline, CDR1 is MNHEY and CDR2 SVGAGI. This CDR3 spans 15 amino acids. Trimming removed 4 bases from V and 0 bases from J, with 13 bases in between. CDR3 nucleotides: TGTGCCAGCAGTTCAATAAGGACGAGCTCCTACGAGCAGTACTTC. It yields the protein CASSSIRTSSYEQYF.

The count of this clone is one. A read error may produce the germline difference seen at one junction end. The chain uses TRBV6-5 and TRBJ1-5; TRBD1 might be the D (6 bases). Germline CDR1 and CDR2: MNHEY and SVGAGI. This CDR3 comprises 14 residues. The CDR3 reads CAGSRGGGNQPQHF. In DNA, the CDR3 is TGTGCCGGCAGTAGAGGGGGTGGCAATCAGCCCCAGCATTTT.

The CDR3, as DNA: TGCGCCAGCAGTACGGGACTAGGGAACACCGGGGAGCTGTTTTTT. It encodes CASSTGLGNTGELFF. V gene TRBV10-1 combines with J gene TRBJ2-2; 8 bases are shared with TRBD2. This CDR3 region has 15 residues. Germline CDR1 WNHNN, CDR2 SYGVQD (reference sequence). V shed 5 bases and J 1 base; nucleotides not matched to a gene: 3.

The chain couples TRBV11-1 to TRBJ1-4; D gene uncertain. V was shortened by 4 bases and J by 8 bases, with 17 bases between the two germline ends. Germline lookup yields CDR1 SGHAT and CDR2 FQDESV (reference sequence). The CDR3 contains 15 residues. This CDR3 reads CASSSGDRMEEKLFF. The CDR3 coding sequence is TGTGCCAGCAGCTCCGGAGATCGCATGGAGGAAAAACTGTTTTTT.

The chain recombines TRBV19 with TRBJ2-2; 8 bases are a match to TRBD1. This CDR3 region has 13 residues. The germline CDR1 and CDR2 sequences are LNHDA and SQIVND (reference sequence). After removal of 8 bases from V and 2 bases from J, the junction contained 1 base not matched to a gene. Here the CDR3 DNA reads TGTGCCAGTGGACAGGGAAACACCGGGGAGCTGTTTTTT. Its protein is CASGQGNTGELFF. Full variable domain (remainder filled in from reference TRBV19 and TRBJ2-2): DGGITQSPKYLFRKEGQNVTLSCEQNLNHDAMYWYRQDPGQGLRLIYYSQIVNDFQKGDIAEGYSVSREKKESFPLTVTSAQKNPTAFYLCASGQGNTGELFFGEGSRLTVL.

V and J are TRBV5-5 and TRBJ1-5; D unclear. The CDR3 has 13 residues. Looked up from germline, CDR1 is SGHKS and CDR2 is YYEKEE (reference sequence). The V end was cut by 0 bases, the J end by 9 bases, with 10 bases between. The CDR3 DNA sequence: TGTGCCAGCAGCTTGGTAGGGAAGGGGCCCCAGCATTTT. Its protein is CASSLVGKGPQHF. Full variable domain (remainder filled in from reference TRBV5-5 and TRBJ1-5): DAGVTQSPTHLIKTRGQQVTLRCSPISGHKSVSWYQQVLGQGPQFIFQYYEKEERGRGNFPDRFSARQFPNYSSELNVNALLLGDSALYLCASSLVGKGPQHFGDGTRLSIL.

The chain is built from TRBV6-1 and TRBJ1-6, with 7 bases identical to TRBD1. The germline CDR1 and CDR2 sequences are MNHNS and SASEGT. The CDR3 consists of 18 residues. V shed 0 bases, J shed 6 bases, and the junction held 11 bases outside the gene matches. The CDR3 nucleotides read TGTGCCAGCAGTGAAGCTTTTCTTGGGGGACAGTCTAATTCACCCCTCCACTTT. Translation: CASSEAFLGGQSNSPLHF.

The chain uses TRBV11-3 and TRBJ2-1, with TRBD1 matching 8 bases. The CDR3 is 16 residues long. Germline trimming cut 5 bases from V and 0 bases from J; bases unmatched to any gene: 6. CDR1 SGHNT and CDR2 YENEEA come from the germline V gene. In DNA, the CDR3 is TGTGCCAGCAGCCAGTCGGGACAGGTCTCCTACAATGAGCAGTTCTTC. It yields the protein CASSQSGQVSYNEQFF.

The V call is TRBV30, the J call TRBJ2-7, with a possible D match to TRBD1 (6 bases). Trimming left V 4 bases short and J 2 bases short, with 15 bases between. The germline V gene encodes CDR1 GTSNPN and CDR2 SVGIG (reference sequence). The CDR3 is made up of 14 amino acids. Here the CDR3 DNA reads TGTGCCTGGAATTTGGGCAGGGGAGCCTACGAGCAGTACTTC. This translates into CAWNLGRGAYEQYF.

V usage is TRBV5-6 and J usage is TRBJ2-5; 7 bases match TRBD1. With V trimmed by 2 bases and J by 5 bases, 15 bases remained unmatched. Germline CDR1 and CDR2: SGHDT and YYEEEE. This CDR3 region has 17 residues. CDR3 residues: CASSLQGKGLFWETQYF. The DNA for the CDR3 is TGTGCCAGCAGCTTACAGGGGAAGGGGTTATTTTGGGAGACCCAGTACTTC.

The rearrangement joins TRBV30 to TRBJ2-5; 8 bases map to TRBD1. Looked up from germline, CDR1 is GTSNPN and CDR2 is SVGIG (reference sequence). V lost 3 bases, J lost 4 bases, and 4 bases stayed unmatched. The CDR3 is 13 residues long. The CDR3 sequence: CAWSRGRGETQYF. In DNA, the CDR3 is TGTGCCTGGAGCAGGGGGCGAGGAGAGACCCAGTACTTC. Combining the CDR3 with reference TRBV30 and TRBJ2-5 gives the whole variable domain SQTIHQWPATLVQPVGSPLSLECTVEGTSNPNLYWYRQAAGRGLQLLFYSVGIGQISSEVPQNLSASRPQDRQFILSSKKLLLSDSGFYLCAWSRGRGETQYFGPGTRLLVL.

The chain uses TRBV7-8 and TRBJ1-6; 7 bases line up with TRBD1. Germline CDR1 is SGHVS and CDR2 is FQNEAQ. The CDR3 sequence is 15 residues long. J gave up 9 bases and V 1 base, and 6 bases lay outside the gene matches. The CDR3 spells CASSLGQGESSPLHF. CDR3 sequence (DNA): TGTGCCAGCAGCTTAGGACAGGGAGAGAGTTCACCCCTCCACTTT.

The chain couples TRBV27 to TRBJ2-1, with D perhaps being TRBD1 or TRBD2 (5 bases each). The V end lost 5 bases, the J end lost 3 bases, and 14 bases lay between the germline ends. CDR1 is MNHEY and CDR2 is SMNVEV in the germline V gene (reference sequence). This CDR3 comprises 15 residues. The CDR3 loop reads CASSPQGSGYNEQFF. The CDR3 nucleotides are TGTGCCAGCAGTCCGCAGGGAAGCGGCTACAATGAGCAGTTCTTC.

The chain recombines TRBV5-1 with TRBJ2-1; maybe TRBD2 (5 bases). The CDR3 has 16 residues. V lost 2 bases to trimming and J lost 0 bases, with 12 bases between them. The germline V gene has CDR1 SGHRS and CDR2 YFSETQ. CDR3: CASSLELTSSYNEQFF. The CDR3 DNA reads as TGCGCCAGCAGCTTAGAGCTAACTAGCTCCTACAATGAGCAGTTCTTC.